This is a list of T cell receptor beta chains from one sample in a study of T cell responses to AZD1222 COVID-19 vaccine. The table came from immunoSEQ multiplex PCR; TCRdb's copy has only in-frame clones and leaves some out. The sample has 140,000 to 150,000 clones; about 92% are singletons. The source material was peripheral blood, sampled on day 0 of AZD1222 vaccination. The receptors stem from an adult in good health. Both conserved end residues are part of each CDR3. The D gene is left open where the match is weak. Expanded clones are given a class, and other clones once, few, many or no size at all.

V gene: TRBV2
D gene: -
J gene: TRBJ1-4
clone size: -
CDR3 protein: CASSVPSEANEKLFF
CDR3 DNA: TGTGCCAGCAGTGTCCCGAGTGAGGCTAATGAAAAACTGTTTTTT

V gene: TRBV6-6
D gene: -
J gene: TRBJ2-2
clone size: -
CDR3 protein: CATRDVTGELFF
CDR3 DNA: TGTGCCACCAGGGACGTAACCGGGGAGCTGTTTTTT

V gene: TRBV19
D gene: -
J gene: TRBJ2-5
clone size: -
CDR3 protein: CASSIPGTGETQYF
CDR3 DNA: TGTGCCAGTAGTATCCCGGGGACCGGGGAGACCCAGTACTTC

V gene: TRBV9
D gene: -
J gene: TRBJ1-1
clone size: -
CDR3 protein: CASSPRQLMNTEAFF
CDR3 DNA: TGTGCCAGCAGCCCCAGACAGCTTATGAACACTGAAGCTTTCTTT

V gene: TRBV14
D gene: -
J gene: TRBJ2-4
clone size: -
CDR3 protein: CASSPLGYIQYF
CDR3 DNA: TGTGCCAGCAGCCCACTGGGGTACATTCAGTACTTC

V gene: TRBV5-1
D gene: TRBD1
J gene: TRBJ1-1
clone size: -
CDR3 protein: CASSLALAGGMAEAFF
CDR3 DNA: TGCGCCAGCAGCTTGGCCCTCGCAGGGGGAATGGCTGAAGCTTTCTTT

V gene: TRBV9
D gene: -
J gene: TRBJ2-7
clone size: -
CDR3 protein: CASSVEAGEQYF
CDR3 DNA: TGTGCCAGCAGCGTAGAGGCAGGCGAGCAGTACTTC

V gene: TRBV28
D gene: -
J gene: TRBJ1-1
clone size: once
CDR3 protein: CASSSRGTRQVGNTEAFF
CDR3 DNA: TGTGCCAGCAGTTCGAGAGGGACACGACAGGTTGGGAACACTGAAGCTTTCTTT

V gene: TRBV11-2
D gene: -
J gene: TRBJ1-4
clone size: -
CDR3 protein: CASSDSYLKLFF
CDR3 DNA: TGTGCCAGCAGCGACTCATACTTAAAACTGTTTTTT

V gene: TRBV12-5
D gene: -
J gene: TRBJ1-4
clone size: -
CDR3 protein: CASGLVLGAEGIWELFF
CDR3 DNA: TGTGCTAGTGGTTTGGTACTTGGCGCCGAGGGTATTTGGGAACTGTTTTTT

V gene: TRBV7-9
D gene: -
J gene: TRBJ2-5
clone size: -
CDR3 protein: CASSLMETQYF
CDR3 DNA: TGTGCCAGCAGCTTAATGGAGACCCAGTACTTC

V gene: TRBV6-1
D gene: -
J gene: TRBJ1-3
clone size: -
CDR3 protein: CASSEFRSGNTIYF
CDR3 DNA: TGTGCCAGCAGTGAATTCCGGTCTGGAAACACCATATATTTT

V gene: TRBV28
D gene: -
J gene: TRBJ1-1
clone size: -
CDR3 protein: CASSLGGHAEAFF
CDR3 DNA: TGTGCCAGCAGTTTAGGGGGGCACGCAGAAGCTTTCTTT

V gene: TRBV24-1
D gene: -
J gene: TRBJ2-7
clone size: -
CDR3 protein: CATSEGPLGEQYF
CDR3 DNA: TGTGCCACCAGTGAGGGCCCCCTTGGCGAGCAGTACTTC

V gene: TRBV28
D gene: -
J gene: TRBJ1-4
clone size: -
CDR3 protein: CASNKTPGYTNTNEKLFF
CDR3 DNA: TGTGCCAGCAACAAAACGCCAGGGTATACGAACACTAATGAAAAACTGTTTTTT

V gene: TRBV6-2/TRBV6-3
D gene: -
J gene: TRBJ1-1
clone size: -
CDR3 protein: CASSSAAWGHQNTEAFF
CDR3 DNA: TGTGCCAGCAGTTCAGCTGCATGGGGACACCAGAACACTGAAGCTTTCTTT

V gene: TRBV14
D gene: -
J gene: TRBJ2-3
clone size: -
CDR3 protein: CASSLINRASTDTQYF
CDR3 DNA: TGTGCCAGCAGCCTCATAAACAGGGCTAGCACAGATACGCAGTATTTT

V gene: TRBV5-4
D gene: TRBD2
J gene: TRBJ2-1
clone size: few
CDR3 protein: CASSFKGRAGQFF
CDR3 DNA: TGTGCCAGCAGCTTTAAGGGGAGGGCAGGGCAGTTCTTC

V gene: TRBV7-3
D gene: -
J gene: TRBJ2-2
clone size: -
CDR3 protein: CASTDGANTGELFF
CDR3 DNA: TGTGCCAGCACCGACGGCGCAAACACCGGGGAGCTGTTTTTT

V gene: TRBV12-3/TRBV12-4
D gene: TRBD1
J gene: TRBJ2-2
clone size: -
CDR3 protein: CASSTTGAGELFF
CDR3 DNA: TGTGCCAGCAGTACGACAGGGGCCGGGGAGCTGTTTTTT

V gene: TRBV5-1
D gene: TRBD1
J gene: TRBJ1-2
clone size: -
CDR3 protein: CASSPHAPGQESGYTF
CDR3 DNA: TGCGCCAGCAGCCCGCATGCCCCGGGACAGGAATCCGGCTACACCTTC

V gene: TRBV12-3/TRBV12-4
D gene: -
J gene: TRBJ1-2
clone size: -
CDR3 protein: CASRGGYYGYTF
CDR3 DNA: TGTGCCAGCAGGGGGGGATACTATGGCTACACCTTC

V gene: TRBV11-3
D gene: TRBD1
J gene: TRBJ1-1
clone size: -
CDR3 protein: CASSSTTNRGRGTTEAFF
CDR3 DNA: TGTGCCAGCAGCTCAACTACTAACAGGGGGCGCGGGACCACTGAAGCTTTCTTT

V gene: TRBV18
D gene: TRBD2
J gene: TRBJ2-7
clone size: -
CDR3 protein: CASYLILGRGAYEQYF
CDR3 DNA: TGTGCCAGCTACTTAATACTCGGGAGGGGAGCCTACGAGCAGTACTTC

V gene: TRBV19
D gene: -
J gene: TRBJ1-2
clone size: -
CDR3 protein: CASSSSPAGGSYGYTF
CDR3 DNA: TGTGCCAGTAGCTCGTCCCCCGCGGGGGGCAGCTATGGCTACACCTTC

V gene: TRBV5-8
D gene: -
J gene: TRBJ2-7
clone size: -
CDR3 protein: CASSWIYEQYF
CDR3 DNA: TGTGCCAGCAGCTGGATCTACGAGCAGTACTTC

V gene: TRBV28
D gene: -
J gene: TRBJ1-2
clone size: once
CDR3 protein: CASSYNYGYTF
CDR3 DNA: TGTGCCAGCAGTTATAACTATGGCTACACCTTC

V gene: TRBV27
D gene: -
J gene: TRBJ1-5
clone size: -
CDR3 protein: CASSYRANLGQPQHF
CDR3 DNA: TGTGCCAGCAGTTACAGGGCAAACTTAGGTCAGCCCCAGCATTTT

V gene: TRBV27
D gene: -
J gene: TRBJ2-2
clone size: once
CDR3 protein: CASRSGTGELFF
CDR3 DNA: TGTGCCAGCAGGTCAGGGACCGGGGAGCTGTTTTTT

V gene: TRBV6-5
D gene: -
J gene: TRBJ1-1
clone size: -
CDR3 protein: CASREGREAFF
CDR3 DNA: TGTGCCAGCAGGGAGGGCAGGGAAGCTTTCTTT

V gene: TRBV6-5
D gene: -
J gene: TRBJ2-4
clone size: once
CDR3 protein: CASSYSPGHKNIQYF
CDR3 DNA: TGTGCCAGCAGTTACTCCCCAGGGCACAAAAACATTCAGTACTTC

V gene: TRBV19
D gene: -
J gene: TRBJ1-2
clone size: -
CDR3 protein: CASRRGKLVELYGYTF
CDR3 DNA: TGTGCCAGTCGTAGGGGGAAGCTCGTCGAACTCTATGGCTACACCTTC

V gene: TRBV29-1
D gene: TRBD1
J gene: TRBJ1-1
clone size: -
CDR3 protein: CSAWGQMNTEAFF
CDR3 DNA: TGCAGCGCGTGGGGACAGATGAACACTGAAGCTTTCTTT

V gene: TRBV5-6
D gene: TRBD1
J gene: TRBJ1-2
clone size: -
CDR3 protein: CASSWPGQGPLGYTF
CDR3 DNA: TGTGCCAGCAGCTGGCCGGGACAGGGACCGCTTGGCTACACCTTC

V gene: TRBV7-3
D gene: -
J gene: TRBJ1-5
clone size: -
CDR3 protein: CASSPTSTQPQHF
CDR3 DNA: TGTGCCAGCAGCCCAACCTCGACCCAGCCCCAGCATTTT

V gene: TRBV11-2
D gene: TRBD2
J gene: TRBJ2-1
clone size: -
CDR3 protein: CASSPGGGGPYNEQFF
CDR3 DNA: TGTGCCAGCAGCCCGGGCGGGGGGGGCCCCTACAATGAGCAGTTCTTC

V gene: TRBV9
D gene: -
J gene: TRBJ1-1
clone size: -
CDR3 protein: CASSPLTGGTEAFF
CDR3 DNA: TGTGCCAGCAGCCCCCTAACTGGGGGCACTGAAGCTTTCTTT

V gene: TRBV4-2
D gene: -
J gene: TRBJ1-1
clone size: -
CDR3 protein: CASSQGSANTEAFF
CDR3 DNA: TGTGCCAGCAGCCAAGGGTCGGCGAACACTGAAGCTTTCTTT

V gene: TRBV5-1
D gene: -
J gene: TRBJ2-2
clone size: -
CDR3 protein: CASSLASAGPKAGELFF
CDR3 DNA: TGCGCCAGCAGCTTGGCCTCGGCAGGACCAAAGGCGGGGGAGCTGTTTTTT

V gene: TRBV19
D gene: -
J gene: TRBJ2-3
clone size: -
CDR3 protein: CASSILWHHTDTQYF
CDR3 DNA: TGTGCCAGTAGTATCTTATGGCATCACACAGATACGCAGTATTTT

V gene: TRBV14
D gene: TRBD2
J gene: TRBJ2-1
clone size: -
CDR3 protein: CASSLGLAEQFF
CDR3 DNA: TGTGCCAGCAGCCTAGGACTAGCCGAGCAGTTCTTC

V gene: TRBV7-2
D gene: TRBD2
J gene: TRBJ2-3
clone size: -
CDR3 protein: CASSLRLAGDTDTQYF
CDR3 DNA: TGTGCCAGCAGCCTCCGACTAGCGGGAGACACAGATACGCAGTATTTT

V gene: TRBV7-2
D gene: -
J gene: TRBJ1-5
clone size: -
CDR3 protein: CASSLTELGPQHF
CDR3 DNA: TGTGCCAGCAGCTTAACGGAGCTGGGGCCCCAGCATTTT

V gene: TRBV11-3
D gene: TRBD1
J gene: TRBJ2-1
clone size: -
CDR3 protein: CASSRSGGMYNEQFF
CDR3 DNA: TGTGCCAGCAGCCGTTCAGGGGGAATGTACAATGAGCAGTTCTTC

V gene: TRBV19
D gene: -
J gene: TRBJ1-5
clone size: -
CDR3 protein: CASSMGGAGQPQHF
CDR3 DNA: TGTGCCAGTAGTATGGGTGGGGCCGGGCAGCCCCAGCATTTT

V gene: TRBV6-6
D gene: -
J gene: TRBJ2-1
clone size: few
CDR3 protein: CATSPSGDNEQFF
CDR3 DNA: TGTGCCACTTCACCCTCCGGGGACAATGAGCAGTTCTTC

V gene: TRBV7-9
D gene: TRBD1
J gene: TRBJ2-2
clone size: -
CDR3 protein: CASSFPQGAEKTGELFF
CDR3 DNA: TGTGCCAGCAGCTTCCCGCAGGGGGCGGAAAAGACCGGGGAGCTGTTTTTT

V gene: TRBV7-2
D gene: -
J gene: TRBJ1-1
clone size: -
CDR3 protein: CASSWGTNTEAFF
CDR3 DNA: TGTGCCAGCAGCTGGGGGACGAACACTGAAGCTTTCTTT

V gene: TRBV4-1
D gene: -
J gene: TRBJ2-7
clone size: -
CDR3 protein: CASSQGPTGSYEQYF
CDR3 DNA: TGCGCCAGCAGCCAAGGTCCAACAGGTTCCTACGAGCAGTACTTC

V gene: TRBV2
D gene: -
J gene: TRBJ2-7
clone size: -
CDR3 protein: CASRETGRFDEQYF
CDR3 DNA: TGTGCCAGCAGGGAGACAGGGAGGTTCGACGAGCAGTACTTC

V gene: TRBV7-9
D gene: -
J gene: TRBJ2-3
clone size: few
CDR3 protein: CASSFQGRVGGTQYF
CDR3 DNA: TGTGCCAGCAGCTTCCAGGGGCGCGTTGGGGGCACGCAGTATTTT

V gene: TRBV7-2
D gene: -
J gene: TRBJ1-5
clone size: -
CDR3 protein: CASSPYPGAVSNQPQHF
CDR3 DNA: TGTGCCAGCAGTCCTTACCCCGGGGCAGTTAGCAATCAGCCCCAGCATTTT

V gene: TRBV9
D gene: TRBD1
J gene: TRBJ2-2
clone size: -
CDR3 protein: CASRRTGEGSPGELFF
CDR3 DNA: TGTGCCAGCAGGCGGACAGGGGAGGGATCCCCCGGGGAGCTGTTTTTT

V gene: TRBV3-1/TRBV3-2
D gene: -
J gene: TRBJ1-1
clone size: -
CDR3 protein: CASSQGRVTEAFF
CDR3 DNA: TGTGCCAGCAGCCAAGGCAGGGTAACTGAAGCTTTCTTT

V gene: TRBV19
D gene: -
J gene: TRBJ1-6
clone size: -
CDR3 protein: CASRGMGGSSPLHF
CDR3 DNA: TGTGCCAGTAGGGGGATGGGGGGTTCTTCACCCCTCCACTTT

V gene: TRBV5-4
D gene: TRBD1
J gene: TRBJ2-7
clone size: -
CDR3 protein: CASSRPWDRGDEQYF
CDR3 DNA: TGTGCCAGCAGCCGGCCCTGGGACAGGGGGGACGAGCAGTACTTC

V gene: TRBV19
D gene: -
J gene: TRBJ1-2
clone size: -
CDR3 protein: CASSSMVFYGYTF
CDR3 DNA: TGTGCCAGTAGTTCTATGGTCTTCTATGGCTACACCTTC

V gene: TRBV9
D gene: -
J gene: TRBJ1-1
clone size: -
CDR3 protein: CASSVVPGISEAFF
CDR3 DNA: TGTGCCAGCAGCGTAGTCCCGGGGATCTCTGAAGCTTTCTTT